This T cell receptor (beta chain) originates from a study of blood T cell repertoires in COVID-19. Study at large: T cells, B-cell-depleted T cells, or PBMCs provided the cDNA or gDNA that served as material.

V gave up 2 bases and J gave up 6 bases, with 12 bases separating them. The germline V gene encodes CDR1 SGHRS and CDR2 YFSETQ. This CDR3 spans 13 amino acids. Sequencing used immunoSEQ multiplex PCR; TCRdb keeps in-frame clones, though not all of them. The table shows a few hundred thousand clones, with about 88% occurring only once. Exposed participants encountered a COVID-19 case during the 2 weeks preceding study entry. Sequenced sample: PBMCs or T cells enriched from blood (not recorded which). The sequence came from a woman between 25 and 40 years old who had been exposed to COVID-19. The genes are TRBV5-1 and TRBJ2-7, with D possibly matching TRBD1 (6 bases). The CDR3, as DNA: TGCGCCAGCAGCTTTTGGCAGGGGTTCGAGCAGTACTTC. Translating it yields CASSFWQGFEQYF.